The rows below give T cell receptor beta chains drawn from one sample of a study of identical twins. TCRdb redid the calling of the 5' RACE reads with MiXCR, one entry per CDR3 protein. Altogether a few hundred thousand distinct CDR3 sequences are present, 9% to 15% being singletons, with the ten largest covering roughly 7.8%. These same data were also listed under a study on yellow fever vaccine responses in identical twins.

The sequencing sample was made of CD8+ T cells sorted from blood. The receptors derive from a young woman in good health. Both conserved end residues are part of each CDR3. D genes are given only for firm matches. Expanded clones get a size class; other rows say once, few or many, or leave the size out.

cdr3_nt | cdr3_aa | d_call | v_call | cdr3_length | j_call | clone_size
TGTGCCAGCAGCTTGGGGCCTCTACTAGGGGGCAATCGCAATGAGCAGTTCTTC | CASSLGPLLGGNRNEQFF | TRBD1 | TRBV5-6 | 18 | TRBJ2-1 | many
TGCGCCAGCAGTGATGGACTAGGGCCATACAATGAGCAGTTCTTC | CASSDGLGPYNEQFF | TRBD2 | TRBV10-2 | 15 | TRBJ2-1 | few
TGTGCCAGCAGTCATAGCGGGGGAGTCTACAATGAGCAGTTCTTC | CASSHSGGVYNEQFF | NA | TRBV21-1 | 15 | TRBJ2-1 | NA
TGTGCCAGCAGCTTCGTTGGGAGAATGAACGGTGAGCAGTTCTTC | CASSFVGRMNGEQFF | NA | TRBV7-9 | 15 | TRBJ2-1 | NA
TGTGCCAGCAGCCAGCCTAGCGGTCCCAGGGACACCGGGGAGCTGTTTTTT | CASSQPSGPRDTGELFF | TRBD2 | TRBV14 | 17 | TRBJ2-2 | NA
TGTGCCAGCAGCTCGACAGGGACTAGCGGGGTCTCCTACAATGAGCAGTTCTTC | CASSSTGTSGVSYNEQFF | TRBD2 | TRBV11-1 | 18 | TRBJ2-1 | few
TGTGCCAGCAGGGGCTGGAGTGGCTACACCTTC | CASRGWSGYTF | NA | TRBV2 | 11 | TRBJ1-2 | NA
TGTGCCAGCAGCCGCCCGGACTATACCTCCTACGAGCAGTACTTC | CASSRPDYTSYEQYF | NA | TRBV14 | 15 | TRBJ2-7 | many
TGTGCCAGCAGCTTTGGGGTTAGCGGCTCCCTGGAGCAGTTCTTC | CASSFGVSGSLEQFF | NA | TRBV11-3 | 15 | TRBJ2-1 | NA
TGTGCCAGCAGCTTGGTTGTTAACGCCGGGGAGCTGTTTTTT | CASSLVVNAGELFF | NA | TRBV5-6 | 14 | TRBJ2-2 | many
TGCGCCAGCAGCCAAGCCCCCCCCACTAGCGGGAACACCTACGAGCAGTACTTC | CASSQAPPTSGNTYEQYF | TRBD2 | TRBV4-1 | 18 | TRBJ2-7 | few
TGCGCCAGCAGCCAAGACCCGAATAGCAATCAGCCCCAGCATTTT | CASSQDPNSNQPQHF | NA | TRBV4-1 | 15 | TRBJ1-5 | many
TGTGCCAGCAGTTCTCCCGGGACAGGGGTTAGCGAGCAGTACTTC | CASSSPGTGVSEQYF | TRBD1 | TRBV27 | 15 | TRBJ2-7 | NA
TGTGCCAGCAGCCGGGCCGGGACGGATTATGGCTACACCTTC | CASSRAGTDYGYTF | NA | TRBV7-9 | 14 | TRBJ1-2 | few
TGTGCCAGCAGTTTCGAAGGGGGGACAGATACGCAGTATTTT | CASSFEGGTDTQYF | NA | TRBV27 | 14 | TRBJ2-3 | many
TGTGCCAGCAGCTTGAGGGGGGTAGAGCAGGAGCAGTTCTTC | CASSLRGVEQEQFF | NA | TRBV5-5 | 14 | TRBJ2-1 | many
TGTGCCAGCAGCTTGGCACTAGCGGATGAGCAGTTCTTC | CASSLALADEQFF | TRBD2 | TRBV5-4 | 13 | TRBJ2-1 | NA
TGTGCCAGCAGCTTTCGGGACAGGGGTTACGATGAGCAGTTCTTC | CASSFRDRGYDEQFF | TRBD1 | TRBV13 | 15 | TRBJ2-1 | many
TGTGCCACCAGTCAGACGTCTTACAATGAGCAGTTCTTC | CATSQTSYNEQFF | NA | TRBV24-1 | 13 | TRBJ2-1 | NA
TGTGCCAGCAGCCTGAGGACTAGCGGGAAGATAGATACGCAGTATTTT | CASSLRTSGKIDTQYF | TRBD2 | TRBV4-2 | 16 | TRBJ2-3 | few